The 2 T cell receptor beta chains presented below share a single source sample, sequenced in a study of control samples from healthy donors and cancer patients. Here immunoSEQ multiplex PCR was the method, and the copy in TCRdb shows in-frame clones only, minus some. The table has about 100,000 clones, about 90% seen once. The sequenced sample consisted of blood. These receptors originate from a woman in her forties or fifties in good health.

The chain employs TRBV19 and TRBJ1-4; TRBD1 might be the D (5 bases). The CDR3 extends over 14 amino acids. The germline V gene encodes CDR1 LNHDA and CDR2 SQIVND (reference sequence). V lost 5 bases and J lost 8, with 15 bases in between. The CDR3 reads CASSYSVQGEKLFF. The CDR3 DNA follows: TGTGCCAGTAGTTATAGTGTGCAGGGAGAAAAACTGTTTTTT.

The chain employs TRBV19 and TRBJ2-7; D remains unclear. CDR1 is LNHDA, CDR2 SQIVND, per germline (reference sequence). Trimming shortened V by 3 bases and J by 2 bases, and 11 bases separated the two germline ends. The CDR3 length is 14 residues. The CDR3 nucleotides are TGTGCCAGTAGTATGATGAGTGGTCCCTACGAGCAGTACTTC. It encodes CASSMMSGPYEQYF.